What follows are 6 T cell receptor beta chains derived from one specimen sequenced in a study of shared clonotypes between healthy human individuals. The protocol was immunoSEQ multiplex PCR, while the TCRdb copy is restricted to in-frame clones and leaves out a portion. The sample holds about 1.9 million clones; roughly 95% are singletons and the top ten take under 2%. Naive CD8 cells, CD45RO-negative and positively selected for CCR7, excluded terminally differentiated effector memory CD45RA+ cells. The sample consisted of naive CD8+ T cells from PBMCs. Source of these receptors: a man between 18 and 35 years old in good health. Some clones in this sample may be carry-over from other donors' samples.

This chain links TRBV27 with TRBJ2-3; no reliable D call. The CDR3 runs to 14 residues. V lost 0 bases and J 2 bases, leaving 6 bases between the germline ends. The germline V gene encodes CDR1 MNHEY and CDR2 SMNVEV (reference sequence). Here the CDR3 DNA reads TGTGCCAGCAGTTTATCGATCTTCACAGATACGCAGTATTTT. Amino acid sequence: CASSLSIFTDTQYF.

This CDR3 reads CASSMADRNTEAFF. CDR3 in DNA: TGTGCCAGTAGTATGGCAGATCGGAACACTGAAGCTTTCTTT. The J gene is TRBJ1-1, the V gene TRBV19, with D uncertain. The CDR3 spans 14 residues. Germline V CDR1 and CDR2: LNHDA, SQIVND (reference sequence). V was clipped by 3 bases and J by 1 base, with 9 bases between them.

Note on this clone: The sample contains more than one DNA sequence encoding this CDR3. The chain recombines TRBV7-9 with TRBJ2-3; D unclear. V was cut by 5 bases and J by 4 bases, with 7 bases left in between. CDR3 length: 12 residues. Looked up from germline, CDR1 is SEHNR and CDR2 is FQNEAQ (reference sequence). The CDR3 sequence: CASSGTPDTQYF. The CDR3 nucleotides read TGTGCCAGCAGCGGAACCCCAGATACGCAGTATTTT. The full variable domain, rest sourced from reference TRBV7-9 and TRBJ2-3, is DTGVSQNPRHKITKRGQNVTFRCDPISEHNRLYWYRQTLGQGPEFLTYFQNEAQLEKSRLLSDRFSAERPKGSFSTLEIQRTEQGDSAMYLCASSGTPDTQYFGPGTRLTVL.

The rearrangement uses TRBV7-9 and TRBJ2-1; D unresolved. Germline values: CDR1 SEHNR, CDR2 FQNEAQ (reference sequence). Trimming cost V 3 bases and J 0 bases, with 12 bases left between them. This CDR3 has 16 amino acids. The CDR3 region is CASSLAGPYSYNEQFF. In DNA form, the CDR3 reads TGTGCCAGCAGCTTGGCCGGGCCTTACTCCTACAATGAGCAGTTCTTC.

V is TRBV19 and J is TRBJ2-7; 8 bases align to TRBD2. Germline CDR1 reads LNHDA; CDR2 reads SQIVND (reference sequence). The CDR3 loop spans 16 amino acids. J was trimmed by 6 bases and V by 6 bases; bases with no gene match: 16. Here the CDR3 reads CASSPRVAAGGGEQYF. Written as DNA, the CDR3 is TGTGCCAGTAGCCCCCGGGTGGCGGCGGGGGGAGGCGAGCAGTACTTC.

This chain joins TRBV28 and TRBJ2-1, with a possible D match to TRBD1 (6 bases). Trimming pared 6 bases from V and 4 bases from J, leaving 19 bases between. CDR1 is MDHEN and CDR2 is SYDVKM in the germline V gene. The CDR3 is 16 residues long. The CDR3 bases are TGTGCCAGCAGCTCCTTTCCCGGGACAACATACAATGAGCAGTTCTTC. This sequence encodes CASSSFPGTTYNEQFF.